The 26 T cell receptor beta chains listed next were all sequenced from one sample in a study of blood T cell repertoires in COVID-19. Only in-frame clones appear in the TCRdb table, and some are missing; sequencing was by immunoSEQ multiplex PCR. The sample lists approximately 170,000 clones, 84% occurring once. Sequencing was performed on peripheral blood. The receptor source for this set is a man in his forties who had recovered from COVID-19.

This CDR3 is CASTPEQLNTEAFF. Here the CDR3 DNA reads TGTGCCAGCACCCCGGAACAGTTGAACACTGAAGCTTTCTTT. The J gene is TRBJ1-1, the V gene TRBV6-2 or TRBV6-3; D gene uncertain. The CDR3 is 14 residues long. Trimming took 7 bases from V and 0 from J, leaving 12 bases between them. The germline CDR1 and CDR2 sequences are MNHEY and SVGEGT.

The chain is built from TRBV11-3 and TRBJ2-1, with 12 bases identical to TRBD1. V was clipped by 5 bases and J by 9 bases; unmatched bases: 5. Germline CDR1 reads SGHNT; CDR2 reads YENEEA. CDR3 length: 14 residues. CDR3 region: CASSPGTGGGEQFF. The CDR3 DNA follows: TGTGCCAGCAGCCCGGGGACAGGGGGCGGTGAGCAGTTCTTC. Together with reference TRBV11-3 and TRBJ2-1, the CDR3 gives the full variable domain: EAGVVQSPRYKIIEKKQPVAFWCNPISGHNTLYWYLQNLGQGPELLIRYENEEAVDDSQLPKDRFSAERLKGVDSTLKIQPAELGDSAVYLCASSPGTGGGEQFFGPGTRLTVL.

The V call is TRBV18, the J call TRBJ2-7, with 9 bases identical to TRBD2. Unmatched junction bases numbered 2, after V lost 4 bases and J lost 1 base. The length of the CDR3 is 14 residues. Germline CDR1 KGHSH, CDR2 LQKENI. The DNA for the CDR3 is TGTGCCAGCTCACTGACTAGCGGTTCCTACGAGCAGTACTTC. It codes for CASSLTSGSYEQYF.

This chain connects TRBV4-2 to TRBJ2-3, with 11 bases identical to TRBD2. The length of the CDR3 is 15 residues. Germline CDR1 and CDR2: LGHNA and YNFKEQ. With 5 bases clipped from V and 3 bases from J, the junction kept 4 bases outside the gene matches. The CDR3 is CASSKLAGETDTQYF. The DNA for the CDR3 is TGTGCCAGCAGCAAACTAGCGGGAGAGACAGATACGCAGTATTTT.

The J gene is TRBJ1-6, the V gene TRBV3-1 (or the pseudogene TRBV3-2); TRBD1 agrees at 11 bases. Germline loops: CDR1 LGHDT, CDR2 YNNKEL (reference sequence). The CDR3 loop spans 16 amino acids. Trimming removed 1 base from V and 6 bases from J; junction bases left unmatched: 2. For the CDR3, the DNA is TGTGCCAGCAGCCAAGTGGGGACAGGGGGTAATTCACCCCTCCACTTT. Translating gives CASSQVGTGGNSPLHF.

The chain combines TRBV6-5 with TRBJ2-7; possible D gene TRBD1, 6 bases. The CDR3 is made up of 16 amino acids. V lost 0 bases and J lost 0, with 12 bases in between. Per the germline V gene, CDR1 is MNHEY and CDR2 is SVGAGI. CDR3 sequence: CASSYSAGVASYEQYF. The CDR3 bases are TGTGCCAGCAGTTACTCGGCAGGGGTCGCCTCCTACGAGCAGTACTTC.

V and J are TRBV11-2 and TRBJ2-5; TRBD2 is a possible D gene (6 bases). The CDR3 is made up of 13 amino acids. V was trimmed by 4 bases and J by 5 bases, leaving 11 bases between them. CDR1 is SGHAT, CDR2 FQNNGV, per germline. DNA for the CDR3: TGTGCCAGCAGCTCTCCGGGGGAGGAGACCCAGTACTTC. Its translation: CASSSPGEETQYF.

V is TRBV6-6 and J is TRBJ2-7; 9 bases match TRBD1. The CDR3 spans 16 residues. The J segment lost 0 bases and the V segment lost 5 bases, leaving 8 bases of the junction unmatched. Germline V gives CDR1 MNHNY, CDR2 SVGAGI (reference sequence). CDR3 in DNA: TGTGCCAGCAGTCGGGACAGGGCCTTCCGCTCCTACGAGCAGTACTTC. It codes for CASSRDRAFRSYEQYF.

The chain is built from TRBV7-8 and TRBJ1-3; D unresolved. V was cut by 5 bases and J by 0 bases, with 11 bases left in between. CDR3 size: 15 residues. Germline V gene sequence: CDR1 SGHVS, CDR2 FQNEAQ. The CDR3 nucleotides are TGTGCCAGCAGCCGCACAGCAACCTCTGGAAACACCATATATTTT. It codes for CASSRTATSGNTIYF.

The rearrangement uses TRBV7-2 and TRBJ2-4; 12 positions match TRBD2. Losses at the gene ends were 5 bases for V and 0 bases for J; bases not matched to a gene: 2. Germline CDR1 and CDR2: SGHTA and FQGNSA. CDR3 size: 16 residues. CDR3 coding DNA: TGTGCCAGCAGCCCGACTAGCGGGGGAGCCAAAAACATTCAGTACTTC. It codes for CASSPTSGGAKNIQYF.

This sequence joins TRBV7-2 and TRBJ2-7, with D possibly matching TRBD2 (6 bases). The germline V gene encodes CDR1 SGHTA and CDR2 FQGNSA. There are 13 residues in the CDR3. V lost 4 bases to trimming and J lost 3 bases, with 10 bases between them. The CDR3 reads CASSSLGGYEQYF. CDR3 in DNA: TGTGCCAGCAGCTCCCTCGGGGGCTACGAGCAGTACTTC.

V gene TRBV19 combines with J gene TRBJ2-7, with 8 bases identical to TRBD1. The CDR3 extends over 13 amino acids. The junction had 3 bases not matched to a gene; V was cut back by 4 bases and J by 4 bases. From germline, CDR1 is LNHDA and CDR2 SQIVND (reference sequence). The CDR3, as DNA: TGTGCCAGTAGTAAGCACAGGGGGTACGAGCAGTACTTC. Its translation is CASSKHRGYEQYF.

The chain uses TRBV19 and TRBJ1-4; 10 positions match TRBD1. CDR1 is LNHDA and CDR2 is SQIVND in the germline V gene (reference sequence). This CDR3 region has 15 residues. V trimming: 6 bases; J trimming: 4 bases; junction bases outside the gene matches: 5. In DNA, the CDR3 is TGTGCCAGTAGGGGGACAGGGGACCTTAATGAAAAACTGTTTTTT. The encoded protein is CASRGTGDLNEKLFF.

The DNA for the CDR3 is TGTGCCTGGGCGACGGGACACCGAGCGCGGGGCTACACCTTC. Translation gives CAWATGHRARGYTF. The genes are TRBV30 and TRBJ1-2; a weak D match, TRBD1 (6 bases). Germline CDR1 and CDR2: GTSNPN and SVGIG (reference sequence). V gave up 5 bases and J gave up 8 bases, with 21 bases separating them. The CDR3 consists of 14 residues.

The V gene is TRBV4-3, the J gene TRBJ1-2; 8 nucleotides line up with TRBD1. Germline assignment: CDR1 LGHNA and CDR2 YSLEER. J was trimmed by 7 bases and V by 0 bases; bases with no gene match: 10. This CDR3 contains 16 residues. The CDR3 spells CASSQDWTGPSPGYTF. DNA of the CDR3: TGCGCCAGCAGCCAAGATTGGACAGGGCCTTCTCCTGGCTACACCTTC.

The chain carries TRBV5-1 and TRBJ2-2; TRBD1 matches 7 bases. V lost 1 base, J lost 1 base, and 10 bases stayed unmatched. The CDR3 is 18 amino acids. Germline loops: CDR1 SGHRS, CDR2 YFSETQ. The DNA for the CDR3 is TGCGCCAGCAGCTTGTTTGGGACAGTAACACGGAACACCGGGGAGCTGTTTTTT. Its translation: CASSLFGTVTRNTGELFF.

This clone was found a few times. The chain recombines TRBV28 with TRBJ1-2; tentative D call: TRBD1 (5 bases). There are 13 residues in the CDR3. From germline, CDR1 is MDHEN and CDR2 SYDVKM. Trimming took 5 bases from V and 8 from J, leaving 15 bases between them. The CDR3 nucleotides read TGTGCCAGCAGTCAAACGGGGGAAAGGGGCTACACCTTC. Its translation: CASSQTGERGYTF.

This chain's CDR3 is CASSTGQGAIREQFF. CDR3 coding DNA: TGTGCCAGCTCTACGGGACAGGGGGCGATTAGGGAGCAGTTCTTC. V and J are TRBV18 and TRBJ2-1, with 12 nucleotides matching TRBD1. Germline V gene lookup returns CDR1 KGHSH and CDR2 LQKENI. After removal of 6 bases from V and 10 bases from J, the junction contained 10 bases not matched to a gene. This CDR3 is 15 amino acids long.

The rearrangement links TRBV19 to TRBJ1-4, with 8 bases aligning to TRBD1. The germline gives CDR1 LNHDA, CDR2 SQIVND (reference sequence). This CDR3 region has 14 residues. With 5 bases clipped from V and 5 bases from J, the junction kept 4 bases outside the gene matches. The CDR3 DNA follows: TGTGCCAGTAGTCACAGGGGGTGGAATGAAAAACTGTTTTTT. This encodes CASSHRGWNEKLFF.

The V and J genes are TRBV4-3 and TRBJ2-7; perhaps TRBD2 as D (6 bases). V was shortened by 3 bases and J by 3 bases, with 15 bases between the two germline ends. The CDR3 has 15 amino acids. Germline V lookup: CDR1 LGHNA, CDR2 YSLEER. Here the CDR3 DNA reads TGCGCCAGCAGCCAGAGTCGGGGGAGCTTCTACGAGCAGTACTTC. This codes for CASSQSRGSFYEQYF.

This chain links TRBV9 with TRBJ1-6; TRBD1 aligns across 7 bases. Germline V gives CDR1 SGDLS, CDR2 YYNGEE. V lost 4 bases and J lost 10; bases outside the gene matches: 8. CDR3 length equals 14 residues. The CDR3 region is CASSPTGAVSPLHF. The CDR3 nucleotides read TGTGCCAGCAGCCCAACAGGGGCTGTCTCACCCCTCCACTTT. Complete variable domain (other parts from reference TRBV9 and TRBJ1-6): DSGVTQTPKHLITATGQRVTLRCSPRSGDLSVYWYQQSLDQGLQFLIQYYNGEERAKGNILERFSAQQFPDLHSELNLSSLELGDSALYFCASSPTGAVSPLHFGNGTRLTVT.

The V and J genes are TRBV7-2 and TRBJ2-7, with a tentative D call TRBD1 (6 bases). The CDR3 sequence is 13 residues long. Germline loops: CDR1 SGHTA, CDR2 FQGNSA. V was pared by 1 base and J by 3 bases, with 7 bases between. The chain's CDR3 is CASSLEGGYEQYF. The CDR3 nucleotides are TGTGCCAGCAGCTTAGAAGGGGGCTACGAGCAGTACTTC.

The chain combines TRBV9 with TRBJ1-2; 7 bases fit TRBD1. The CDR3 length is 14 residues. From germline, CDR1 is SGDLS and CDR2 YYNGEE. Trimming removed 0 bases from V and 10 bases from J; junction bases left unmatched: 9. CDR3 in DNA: TGTGCCAGCAGCGTAGCCGAAACTACAGGGGACTACACCTTC. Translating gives CASSVAETTGDYTF.

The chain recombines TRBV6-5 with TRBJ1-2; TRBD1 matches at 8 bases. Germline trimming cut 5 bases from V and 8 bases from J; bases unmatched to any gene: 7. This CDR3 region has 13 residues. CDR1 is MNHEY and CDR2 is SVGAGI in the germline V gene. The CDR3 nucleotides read TGTGCCAGCAGTATCGGACAGGGTGTGGGCTACACCTTC. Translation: CASSIGQGVGYTF.

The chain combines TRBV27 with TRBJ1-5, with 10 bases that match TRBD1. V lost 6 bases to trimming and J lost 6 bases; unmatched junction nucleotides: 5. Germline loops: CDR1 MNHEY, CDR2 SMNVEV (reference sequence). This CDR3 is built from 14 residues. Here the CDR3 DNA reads TGTGCCAGCAGGCAGACAGGGGGCGTTCAGCCCCAGCATTTT. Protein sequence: CASRQTGGVQPQHF.

The CDR3 sequence is CAISHPRGGNKNTEAFF. The CDR3 DNA is TGTGCCATCAGTCATCCGCGGGGGGGGAACAAGAACACTGAAGCTTTCTTT. V and J are TRBV10-3 and TRBJ1-1; weak D call: TRBD1 (5 bases). V was clipped by 5 bases and J by 1 base, with 20 bases between them. Looked up from germline, CDR1 is ENHRY and CDR2 is SYGVKD. The CDR3 is 17 amino acids.